Following are 9 T cell receptor beta chains from one sample sequenced in a study of OX40 agonist ivuxolimab in advanced cancers. The data were produced by immunoSEQ multiplex PCR, yet TCRdb's version contains in-frame clones alone and is incomplete. The sample has 50,000 to 70,000 clones; approximately 90% are singletons. Sequencing was performed on CD4+ or CD8+ T cells sorted from blood, taken in a trial of the OX40 agonist ivuxolimab. These receptors were collected from an adult with an advanced solid tumor such as melanoma, head and neck, liver or kidney cancer.

This rearrangement joins TRBV15 to TRBJ2-7; 9 bases align to TRBD2. The CDR3 has 16 residues. Germline CDR1 is LNHNV and CDR2 is YYDKDF (reference sequence). V shed 1 base and J 6 bases; nucleotides not matched to a gene: 10. The CDR3 coding sequence is TGTGCCACCAGCAGAGGCGGGAGGGCCTCTCTCTCCGAGCAGTACTTC. Its protein is CATSRGGRASLSEQYF.

The chain has TRBV7-2 and TRBJ2-7; perhaps TRBD2 as D (5 bases). CDR1 is SGHTA, CDR2 FQGNSA, per germline. The CDR3 length is 15 residues. V was clipped by 3 bases and J by 0 bases, with 12 bases between them. The CDR3 loop is CASSLVSGNSYEQYF. CDR3 nucleotide sequence: TGTGCCAGCAGCTTGGTGAGCGGCAACTCCTACGAGCAGTACTTC.

The V call is TRBV6-1, the J call TRBJ1-1; D unclear. Trimming took 6 bases from V and 4 from J, leaving 15 bases between them. Germline CDR1 is MNHNS and CDR2 is SASEGT. This CDR3 contains 14 residues. CDR3 sequence reads: CASSPRLEATEAFF. The CDR3 DNA is TGTGCCAGCAGCCCCAGGTTGGAGGCCACTGAAGCTTTCTTT.

J is TRBJ1-2 and V is TRBV18; D possibly corresponds to TRBD1 (5 bases). This CDR3 contains 13 residues. Trimming removed 6 bases from V and 2 bases from J, with 10 bases in between. Germline V CDR1 and CDR2: KGHSH, LQKENI. CDR3 DNA: TGTGCCAGCTCGCCGACAGAAAACTATGGCTACACCTTC. Its translation is CASSPTENYGYTF.

The V call is TRBV19, the J call TRBJ2-3; TRBD2 matches 15 bases. Germline CDR1 reads LNHDA; CDR2 reads SQIVND (reference sequence). This CDR3 has 16 residues. V shed 6 bases and J 8 bases; nucleotides not matched to a gene: 9. The CDR3 DNA is TGTGCCAGTAGGCCCCGGACTAGCGGGAGGGCCCGTACGCAGTATTTT. It yields the protein CASRPRTSGRARTQYF.

This clone was found once. This sequence joins TRBV9 and TRBJ2-2; D is undetermined. V gave up 0 bases and J gave up 4 bases, with 16 bases separating them. The V gene's germline CDR1 is SGDLS and CDR2 YYNGEE. This CDR3 is built from 17 residues. CDR3 DNA: TGTGCCAGCAGCGTAGGCTTGGGTATGGTTAGCACCGGGGAGCTGTTTTTT. This codes for CASSVGLGMVSTGELFF.

This clone showed up just once. This chain uses TRBV6-6 with TRBJ1-5; D call uncertain. The length of the CDR3 is 14 residues. The ends were cut back, 7 bases at V and 4 bases at J, with 14 bases in the middle. CDR1 is MNHNY and CDR2 is SVGAGI in the germline V gene (reference sequence). CDR3 sequence reads: CASISGPSNQPQHF. CDR3 coding DNA: TGTGCCAGCATTTCCGGACCCAGTAATCAGCCCCAGCATTTT.

V and J are TRBV7-2 and TRBJ2-3, with 11 bases lining up with TRBD2. CDR3 length equals 18 residues. Germline CDR1 and CDR2: SGHTA and FQGNSA. With 1 base clipped from V and 1 base from J, the junction kept 7 bases outside the gene matches. In nucleotides, the CDR3 is TGTGCCAGCAGCTTAGTTCGGCTTAGCGGGAGGGGCACAGATACGCAGTATTTT. Residues: CASSLVRLSGRGTDTQYF. Supplemented by reference TRBV7-2 and TRBJ2-3, the full variable domain reads GAGVSQSPSNKVTEKGKDVELRCDPISGHTALYWYRQSLGQGLEFLIYFQGNSAPDKSGLPSDRFSAERTGGSVSTLTIQRTQQEDSAVYLCASSLVRLSGRGTDTQYFGPGTRLTVL.

The chain recombines TRBV7-6 with TRBJ2-3, with 12 bases matching TRBD1. CDR1 and CDR2 (germline): SGHVS, FNYEAQ. Trimming cost V 5 bases and J 7 bases; bases outside gene matches: 7. This CDR3 spans 15 amino acids. The CDR3, as DNA: TGTGCCAGCAGCGCCGGGACAGGGGGCCTACATACGCAGTATTTT. This gives the protein CASSAGTGGLHTQYF.